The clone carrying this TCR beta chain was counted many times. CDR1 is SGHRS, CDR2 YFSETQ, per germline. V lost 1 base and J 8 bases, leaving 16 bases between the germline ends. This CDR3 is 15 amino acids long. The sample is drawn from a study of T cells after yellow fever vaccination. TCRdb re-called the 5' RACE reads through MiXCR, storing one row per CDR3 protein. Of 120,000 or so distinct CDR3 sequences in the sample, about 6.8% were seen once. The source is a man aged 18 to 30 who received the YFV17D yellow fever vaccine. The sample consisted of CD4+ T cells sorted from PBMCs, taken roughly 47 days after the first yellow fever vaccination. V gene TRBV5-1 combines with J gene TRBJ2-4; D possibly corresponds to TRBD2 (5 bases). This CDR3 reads CASSLFSSLGDIQYF. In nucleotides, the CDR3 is TGCGCCAGCAGCTTGTTTTCTAGCTTGGGCGACATTCAGTACTTC.